A single sample is the source of the 23 T cell receptor beta chains below, sequenced in a study of blood T cell repertoires in COVID-19. Here immunoSEQ multiplex PCR was the method, and the copy in TCRdb shows in-frame clones only, minus some. This table has 100,000 to 150,000 clones, 80% appearing once. Material: peripheral blood. The source is a man aged 55 to 70 with active or convalescent COVID-19.

Only one count was recorded for this clone. The chain uses TRBV27 and TRBJ1-5; 10 nucleotides align to TRBD1. After removal of 5 bases from V and 5 bases from J, the junction contained 9 bases not matched to a gene. The length of the CDR3 is 16 residues. CDR1 is MNHEY, CDR2 SMNVEV, per germline (reference sequence). DNA of the CDR3: TGTGCCAGCAGTCGAGCGGGACAGGGGTCCCATCAGCCCCAGCATTTT. Translation: CASSRAGQGSHQPQHF.

The chain employs TRBV5-8 and TRBJ2-7; 8 bases match TRBD1. Looked up from germline, CDR1 is SGHTS and CDR2 is YDEGEE. With V trimmed by 2 bases and J by 7 bases, 8 bases remained unmatched. The CDR3 covers 14 residues. The CDR3 nucleotides are TGTGCCAGCAGCTTAATCCAGGGGGCGGGGGAGCAGTACTTC. Protein: CASSLIQGAGEQYF.

V is TRBV6-2 or TRBV6-3 and J is TRBJ2-1, with 12 bases aligning to TRBD2. V shed 4 bases and J 8 bases; nucleotides not matched to a gene: 12. Germline values: CDR1 MNHEY, CDR2 SVGEGT. CDR3 length: 17 amino acids. The CDR3 bases are TGTGCCAGCAGTTTTCGTCGGACTAGCGGGGACCCCTATGAGCAGTTCTTC. As protein: CASSFRRTSGDPYEQFF.

The chain is built from TRBV18 and TRBJ1-1; 10 nucleotides align to TRBD1. V was pared by 2 bases and J by 5 bases, with 2 bases of the junction left unmatched. CDR1 KGHSH and CDR2 LQKENI come from the germline V gene. CDR3 length: 14 amino acids. The CDR3 is CASSPWGQGTEAFF. Written as DNA, the CDR3 is TGTGCCAGCTCACCATGGGGACAGGGGACTGAAGCTTTCTTT.

The rearrangement uses TRBV18 and TRBJ1-2; TRBD1 might be the D (5 bases). The CDR3 sequence is 12 residues long. Looked up from germline, CDR1 is KGHSH and CDR2 is LQKENI. Trimming took 6 bases from V and 4 from J, leaving 9 bases between them. The chain's CDR3 is CASSARGYGYTF. CDR3 in DNA: TGTGCCAGCTCGGCAAGGGGCTATGGCTACACCTTC.

The chain links TRBV27 to TRBJ2-2; TRBD1 matches 7 bases. CDR1 MNHEY and CDR2 SMNVEV come from the germline V gene (reference sequence). The CDR3 runs 18 residues. The J segment lost 0 bases and the V segment lost 2 bases, leaving 9 bases of the junction unmatched. CDR3: CASSLPRGPTSNTGELFF. The CDR3 DNA is TGTGCCAGCAGTTTACCTAGGGGGCCGACGTCGAACACCGGGGAGCTGTTTTTT.

The chain joins TRBV7-2 to TRBJ2-7; possible D gene TRBD2, 6 bases. The CDR3 covers 16 residues. The germline V and J ends were trimmed by 5 bases and 2 bases, with 19 bases remaining between them. Germline V gene data show CDR1 as SGHTA and CDR2 as FQGNSA. CDR3 nucleotide sequence: TGTGCCAGCAGCCTTCTTCTCTTAGCGGCTGCCTACGAGCAGTACTTC. This gives the protein CASSLLLLAAAYEQYF. The full variable domain, completed using reference TRBV7-2 and TRBJ2-7, is GAGVSQSPSNKVTEKGKDVELRCDPISGHTALYWYRQSLGQGLEFLIYFQGNSAPDKSGLPSDRFSAERTGGSVSTLTIQRTQQEDSAVYLCASSLLLLAAAYEQYFGPGTRLTVT.

The chain employs TRBV12-3 or TRBV12-4 and TRBJ2-7; D gene uncertain. CDR3 size: 12 residues. Trimming cost V 3 bases and J 5 bases, with 8 bases left between them. CDR3 sequence: CASSFVPHEQYF. The CDR3 DNA follows: TGTGCCAGCAGTTTCGTCCCCCACGAGCAGTACTTC.

The V call is TRBV9, the J call TRBJ2-1; 12 bases map to TRBD2. V shed 0 bases, J shed 6 bases, and the junction held 7 bases outside the gene matches. In germline, CDR1 is SGDLS, CDR2 YYNGEE. The CDR3 runs to 17 residues. DNA for the CDR3: TGTGCCAGCAGCGTAGCGGTCCTAGCGGGGGGGCCCAATGAGCAGTTCTTC. This translates into CASSVAVLAGGPNEQFF.

The chain is built from TRBV7-9 and TRBJ2-2, with TRBD1 as a possible D gene (6 bases). CDR3 length: 15 residues. Germline CDR1 reads SEHNR; CDR2 reads FQNEAQ (reference sequence). V lost 1 base to trimming and J lost 3 bases, with 9 bases between them. In nucleotides, the CDR3 is TGTGCCAGCAGCTTAGATGCAGGGGACACCGGGGAGCTGTTTTTT. Encoded protein: CASSLDAGDTGELFF.

As to this clone: Different DNA sequences within this sample yield the same CDR3. The genes are TRBV12-3 or TRBV12-4 and TRBJ1-4, with D hard to call. The CDR3 totals 13 residues. V was cut by 5 bases and J by 8 bases, with 12 bases left in between. The CDR3 nucleotides are TGTGCCAGCAGTCTCGGGAGGTGGGAAAAACTGTTTTTT. It is translated as CASSLGRWEKLFF.

The rearrangement uses TRBV5-1 and TRBJ2-1, with no clear D. The CDR3 loop spans 13 amino acids. The V end lost 1 base, the J end lost 6 bases, and 8 bases lay between the germline ends. Germline assignment: CDR1 SGHRS and CDR2 YFSETQ. DNA for the CDR3: TGCGCCAGCAGCTTGACACTAATCAATGAGCAGTTCTTC. Translation: CASSLTLINEQFF.

The V call is TRBV11-2, the J call TRBJ2-1; TRBD1 matches 8 bases. Looked up from germline, CDR1 is SGHAT and CDR2 is FQNNGV. This CDR3 comprises 14 residues. Germline trimming cut 5 bases from V and 13 bases from J; bases unmatched to any gene: 13. In DNA, the CDR3 is TGTGCCAGCAGCGCAGTGACAGGGGACAAGGAACAGTTCTTC. Translation gives CASSAVTGDKEQFF.

The rearrangement links TRBV6-5 to TRBJ2-3, with D possibly matching TRBD2 (5 bases). V shed 6 bases and J shed 6 bases, with 16 bases lying between them. The CDR3 is 14 residues long. Germline CDR1 is MNHEY and CDR2 is SVGAGI. The DNA for the CDR3 is TGTGCCAGCAGACGCGGACCGGGATTCGATACGCAGTATTTT. Protein product: CASRRGPGFDTQYF.

This clone occurred once. The chain couples TRBV11-3 to TRBJ2-3; possible D gene TRBD1, 6 bases. Germline V gene data show CDR1 as SGHNT and CDR2 as YENEEA. The CDR3 is 16 amino acids. V gave up 3 bases and J gave up 4 bases, with 17 bases separating them. The chain's CDR3 is CASSLGDTRWADTQYF. For the CDR3, the DNA is TGTGCCAGCAGCTTGGGGGACACCCGTTGGGCAGATACGCAGTATTTT.

This clone turned up a few times. The CDR3 sequence: CASTLNRGANTGELFF. CDR3 bases: TGTGCCAGCACCCTAAACAGGGGGGCGAACACCGGGGAGCTGTTTTTT. The chain recombines TRBV5-4 with TRBJ2-2, with TRBD1 matching over 8 bases. CDR3 length: 16 amino acids. Unmatched junction bases numbered 7, after V lost 6 bases and J lost 0 bases. The germline gives CDR1 SGHNT, CDR2 YYREEE (reference sequence). The variable domain in full, with the rest retrieved from reference TRBV5-4 and TRBJ2-2, is ETGVTQSPTHLIKTRGQQVTLRCSSQSGHNTVSWYQQALGQGPQFIFQYYREEENGRGNFPPRFSGLQFPNYSSELNVNALELDDSALYLCASTLNRGANTGELFFGEGSRLTVL.

The V and J genes are TRBV28 and TRBJ1-2; 7 bases fit TRBD1. CDR3 length equals 16 residues. The junction had 11 bases not matched to a gene; V was cut back by 6 bases and J by 1 base. CDR1 and CDR2 (germline): MDHEN, SYDVKM. As DNA, the CDR3 is TGTGCCAGCAGCCCGCATGAGCAGGGGGTTAACTATGGCTACACCTTC. This codes for CASSPHEQGVNYGYTF.

This chain uses TRBV24-1 with TRBJ2-7; the match to TRBD1 covers 10 bases. Germline loops: CDR1 KGHDR, CDR2 SFDVKD. The CDR3 sequence is 15 residues long. V was clipped by 4 bases and J by 5 bases; unmatched bases: 7. The CDR3 coding sequence is TGTGCCACCAGTGACACTGGGACAGGGGCCCACGAGCAGTACTTC. Its protein is CATSDTGTGAHEQYF.

This clone has a single count. The chain employs TRBV24-1 and TRBJ2-1, with D perhaps TRBD1 (5 bases). Germline assignment: CDR1 KGHDR and CDR2 SFDVKD. CDR3 length: 13 residues. Trimming took off 3 bases at V and 8 bases at J, with 10 bases between the two ends. This CDR3 reads CATSDPPRDEQFF. CDR3 DNA sequence: TGTGCCACCAGTGATCCCCCCAGGGATGAGCAGTTCTTC.

This chain joins TRBV20-1 and TRBJ2-1; D uncertain. Germline lookup yields CDR1 DFQATT and CDR2 SNEGSKA (reference sequence). The CDR3 is 12 residues long. V shed 3 bases and J shed 8 bases, with 11 bases lying between them. The CDR3 sequence is CSASRESDEQFF. The CDR3 coding sequence is TGCAGTGCTAGTAGAGAAAGCGATGAGCAGTTCTTC.

There are many counts of this clone. This chain links TRBV25-1 with TRBJ2-1; a possible D gene is TRBD1 (6 bases). With 5 bases removed from V and 9 bases from J, the gap between germline ends came to 11 bases. The CDR3 consists of 12 residues. In germline, CDR1 is MGHDK, CDR2 SYGVNS. The CDR3 loop reads CASSSQGGEQFF. The DNA for the CDR3 is TGTGCCAGCAGTTCACAGGGTGGTGAGCAGTTCTTC.

This chain connects TRBV6-5 to TRBJ2-5; TRBD1 matches at 8 bases. The CDR3 covers 15 residues. Germline V gene sequence: CDR1 MNHEY, CDR2 SVGAGI. Losses at the gene ends were 6 bases for V and 4 bases for J; bases not matched to a gene: 10. CDR3 nucleotides: TGTGCCAGCAGAAACAGACAGGGGCCGGGAGAGACCCAGTACTTC. It yields the protein CASRNRQGPGETQYF.

This clone came up a few times. V is TRBV4-2 and J is TRBJ1-4; 8 nucleotides agree with TRBD1. This CDR3 has 16 amino acids. Looked up from germline, CDR1 is LGHNA and CDR2 is YNFKEQ. The V and J ends lost 4 bases and 5 bases, in that order; junction bases with no gene match: 9. The CDR3 nucleotides are TGTGCCAGCAGCCTTTTATTGGACAGGGTCAATGAAAAACTGTTTTTT. It yields the protein CASSLLLDRVNEKLFF.